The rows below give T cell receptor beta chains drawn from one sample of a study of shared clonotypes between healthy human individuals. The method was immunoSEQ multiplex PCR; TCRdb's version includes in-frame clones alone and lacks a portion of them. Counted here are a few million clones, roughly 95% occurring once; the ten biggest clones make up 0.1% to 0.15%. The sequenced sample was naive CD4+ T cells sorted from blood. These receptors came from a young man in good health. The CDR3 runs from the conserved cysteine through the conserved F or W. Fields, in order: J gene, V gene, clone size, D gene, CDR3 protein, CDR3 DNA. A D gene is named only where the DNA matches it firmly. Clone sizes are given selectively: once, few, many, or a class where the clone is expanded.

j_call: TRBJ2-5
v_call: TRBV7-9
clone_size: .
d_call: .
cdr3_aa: CASSLARGAQETQYF
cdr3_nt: TGTGCCAGCAGCTTAGCGCGGGGAGCACAAGAGACCCAGTACTTC

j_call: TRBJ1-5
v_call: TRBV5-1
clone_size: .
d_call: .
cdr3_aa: CASSRTPGQVQPQHF
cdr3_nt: TGCGCCAGCAGCCGAACCCCGGGACAAGTACAGCCCCAGCATTTT

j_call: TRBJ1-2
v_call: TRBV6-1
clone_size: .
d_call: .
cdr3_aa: CASPTMVGWDGYTF
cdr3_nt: TGTGCCAGCCCCACCATGGTGGGGTGGGATGGCTACACCTTC

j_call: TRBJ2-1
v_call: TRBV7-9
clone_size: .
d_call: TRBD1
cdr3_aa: CASSSDRVYYNEQFF
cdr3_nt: TGTGCCAGCAGCTCGGACAGGGTCTACTACAATGAGCAGTTCTTC

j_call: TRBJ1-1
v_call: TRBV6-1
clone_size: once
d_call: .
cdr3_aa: CASRRMGIAEAFF
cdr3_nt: TGTGCCAGCAGACGGATGGGGATCGCTGAAGCTTTCTTT

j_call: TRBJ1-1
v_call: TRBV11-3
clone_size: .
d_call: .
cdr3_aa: CASSPRFGTEAFF
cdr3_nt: TGTGCCAGCAGCCCTCGTTTTGGCACTGAAGCTTTCTTT

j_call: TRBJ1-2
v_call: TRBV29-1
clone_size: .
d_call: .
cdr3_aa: CSVDTPGYTF
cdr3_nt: TGCAGCGTTGACACCCCCGGCTACACCTTC

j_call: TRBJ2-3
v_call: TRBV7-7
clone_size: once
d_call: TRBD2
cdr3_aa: CASSPTSGAWDTQYF
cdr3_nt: TGTGCTAGCAGTCCAACTAGCGGTGCGTGGGATACGCAGTATTTT

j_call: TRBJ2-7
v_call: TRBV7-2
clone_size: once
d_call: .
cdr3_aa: CASSLRLMPYEQYF
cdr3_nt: TGTGCCAGCAGCTTAAGGCTAATGCCCTACGAGCAGTACTTC

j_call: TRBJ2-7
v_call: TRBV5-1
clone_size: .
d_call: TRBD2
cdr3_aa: CASSPRTSGSFYEQYF
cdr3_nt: TGCGCCAGCAGCCCACGGACTAGCGGGAGTTTCTACGAGCAGTACTTC

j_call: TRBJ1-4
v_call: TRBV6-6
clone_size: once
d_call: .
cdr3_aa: CASSYLYKGRNEKLFF
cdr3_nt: TGTGCCAGCAGTTACCTTTATAAGGGCAGGAATGAAAAACTGTTTTTT

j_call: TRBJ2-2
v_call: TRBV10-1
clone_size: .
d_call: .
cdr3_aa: CASSVGGRDKNTGELFF
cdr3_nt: TGCGCCAGCAGTGTGGGGGGACGAGATAAGAACACCGGGGAGCTGTTTTTT

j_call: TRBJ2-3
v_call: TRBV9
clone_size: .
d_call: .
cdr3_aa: CASSVVSQGSTDTQYF
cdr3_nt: TGTGCCAGCAGCGTAGTGTCTCAGGGAAGCACAGATACGCAGTATTTT

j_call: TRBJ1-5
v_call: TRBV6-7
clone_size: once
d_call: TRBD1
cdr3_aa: CASSYRTGGFVVVNQPQHF
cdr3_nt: TGTGCCAGCAGTTATAGAACAGGGGGCTTTGTGGTTGTCAATCAGCCCCAGCATTTT

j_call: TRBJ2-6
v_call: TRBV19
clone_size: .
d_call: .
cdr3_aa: CASSLQGLTGANVLTF
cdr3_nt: TGTGCCAGTAGTTTACAGGGATTAACTGGGGCCAACGTCCTGACTTTC

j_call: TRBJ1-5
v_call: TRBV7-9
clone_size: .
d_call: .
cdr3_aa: CASSPDRYSGNQPQHF
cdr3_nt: TGTGCCAGCAGCCCAGACCGCTACTCGGGCAATCAGCCCCAGCATTTT

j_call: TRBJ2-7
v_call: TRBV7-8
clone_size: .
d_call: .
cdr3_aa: CASSLEGGGLPQAEQYF
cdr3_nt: TGTGCCAGCAGCTTAGAGGGAGGGGGCCTTCCCCAGGCCGAGCAGTACTTC

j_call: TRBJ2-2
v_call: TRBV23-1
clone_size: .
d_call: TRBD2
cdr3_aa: CASSQAGEGLDTGELFF
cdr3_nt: TGCGCCAGCAGTCAAGCGGGGGAGGGGCTCGACACCGGGGAGCTGTTTTTT

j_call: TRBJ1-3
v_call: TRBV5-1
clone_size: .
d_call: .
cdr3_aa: CASSQAGGVGNTIYF
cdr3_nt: TGCGCCAGCAGCCAAGCCGGGGGAGTCGGAAACACCATATATTTT

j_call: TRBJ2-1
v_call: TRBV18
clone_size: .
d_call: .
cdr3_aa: CASSPPGAGNEQFF
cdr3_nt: TGTGCCAGCTCACCACCCGGGGCAGGTAATGAGCAGTTCTTC

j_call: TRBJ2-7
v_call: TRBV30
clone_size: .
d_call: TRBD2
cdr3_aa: CAWGSGASYEQYF
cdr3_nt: TGTGCCTGGGGCAGCGGGGCCTCCTACGAGCAGTACTTC

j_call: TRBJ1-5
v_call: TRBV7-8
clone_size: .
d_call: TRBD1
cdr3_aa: CASSFWDRGSRYAYSNQPQHF
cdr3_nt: TGTGCCAGCAGCTTCTGGGACAGGGGCTCTCGTTACGCCTATAGCAATCAGCCCCAGCATTTT

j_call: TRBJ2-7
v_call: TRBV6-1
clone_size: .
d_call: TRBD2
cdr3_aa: CASSPGTSMYEQYF
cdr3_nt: TGTGCCAGCAGTCCGGGGACTAGTATGTACGAGCAGTACTTC

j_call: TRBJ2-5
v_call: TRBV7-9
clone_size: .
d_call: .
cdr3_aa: CASSLVPGAQETQYF
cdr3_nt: TGTGCCAGCAGCTTAGTCCCAGGGGCCCAAGAGACCCAGTACTTC

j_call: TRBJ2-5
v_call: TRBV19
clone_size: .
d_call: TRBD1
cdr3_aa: CATSLGQIQETQYF
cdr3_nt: TGTGCCACCTCATTGGGACAGATCCAAGAGACCCAGTACTTC

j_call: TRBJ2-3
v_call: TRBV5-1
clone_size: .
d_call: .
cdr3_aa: CASIPGDPGGPDTQYF
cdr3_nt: TGCGCCAGCATCCCGGGGGACCCCGGCGGCCCAGATACGCAGTATTTT

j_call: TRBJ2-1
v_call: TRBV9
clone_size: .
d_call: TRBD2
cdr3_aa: CASSGSGGTYNEQFF
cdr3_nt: TGTGCCAGCAGCGGAAGCGGGGGGACTTACAATGAGCAGTTCTTC

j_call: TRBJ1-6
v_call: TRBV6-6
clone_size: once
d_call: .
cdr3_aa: CASLLSSYNSPLHF
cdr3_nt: TGTGCCAGCTTACTAAGCTCCTATAATTCACCCCTCCACTTT

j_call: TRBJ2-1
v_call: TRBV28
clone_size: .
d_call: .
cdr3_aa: CASSLVYNEQFF
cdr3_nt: TGTGCCAGCAGCTTGGTTTACAATGAGCAGTTCTTC

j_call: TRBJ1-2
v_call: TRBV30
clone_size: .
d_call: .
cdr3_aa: CAWSERGGYTF
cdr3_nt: TGTGCCTGGAGTGAGCGGGGCGGCTACACCTTC

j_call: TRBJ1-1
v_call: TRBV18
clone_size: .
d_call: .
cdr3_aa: CASSPGTGANTEAFF
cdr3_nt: TGTGCCAGCTCACCCGGTACAGGAGCGAACACTGAAGCTTTCTTT

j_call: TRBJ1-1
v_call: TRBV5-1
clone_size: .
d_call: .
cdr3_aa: CASSPAVTATEAFF
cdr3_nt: TGCGCCAGCAGCCCGGCCGTTACCGCCACTGAAGCTTTCTTT

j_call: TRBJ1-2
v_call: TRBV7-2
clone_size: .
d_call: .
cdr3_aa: CASSFDGLNYGYTF
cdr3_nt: TGTGCCAGCAGCTTCGACGGGCTTAACTATGGCTACACCTTC

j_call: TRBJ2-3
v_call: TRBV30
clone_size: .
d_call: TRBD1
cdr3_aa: CAWSVGQGNTDTQYF
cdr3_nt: TGTGCCTGGAGTGTGGGACAGGGGAACACAGATACGCAGTATTTT

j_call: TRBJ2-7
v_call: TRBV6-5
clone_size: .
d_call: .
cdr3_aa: CASSPDRFRQYF
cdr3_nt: TGTGCCAGCAGCCCCGACAGGTTCCGGCAGTACTTC

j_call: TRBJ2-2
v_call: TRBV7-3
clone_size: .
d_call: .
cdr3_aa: CASSLTSDKANTGELFF
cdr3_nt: TGTGCCAGCAGCTTAACATCCGACAAAGCGAACACCGGGGAGCTGTTTTTT

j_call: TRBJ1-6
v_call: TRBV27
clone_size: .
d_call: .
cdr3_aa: CASSYTGFTSPLHF
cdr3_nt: TGTGCCAGCAGTTATACAGGGTTTACTTCACCCCTCCACTTT

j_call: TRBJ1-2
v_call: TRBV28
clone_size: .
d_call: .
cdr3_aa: CASALEGGLFGYTF
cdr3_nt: TGTGCCAGCGCCCTGGAAGGGGGGCTTTTTGGCTACACCTTC

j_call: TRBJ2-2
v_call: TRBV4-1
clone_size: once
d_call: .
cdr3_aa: CASNPGVGTGELFF
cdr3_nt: TGCGCCAGCAATCCAGGGGTGGGCACCGGGGAGCTGTTTTTT

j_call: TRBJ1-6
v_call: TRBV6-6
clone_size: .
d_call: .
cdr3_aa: CASRTVSNSPLHF
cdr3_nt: TGTGCCAGCAGGACAGTATCGAATTCACCCCTCCACTTT

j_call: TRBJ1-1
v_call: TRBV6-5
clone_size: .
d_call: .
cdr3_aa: CASSYSQLNTEAFF
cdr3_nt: TGTGCCAGCAGTTACTCACAATTGAACACTGAAGCTTTCTTT

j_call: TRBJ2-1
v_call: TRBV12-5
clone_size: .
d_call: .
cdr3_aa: CASGLVTKATTMLTSYNEQFF
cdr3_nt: TGTGCTAGTGGTTTGGTAACAAAGGCGACTACGATGCTTACCTCCTACAATGAGCAGTTCTTC